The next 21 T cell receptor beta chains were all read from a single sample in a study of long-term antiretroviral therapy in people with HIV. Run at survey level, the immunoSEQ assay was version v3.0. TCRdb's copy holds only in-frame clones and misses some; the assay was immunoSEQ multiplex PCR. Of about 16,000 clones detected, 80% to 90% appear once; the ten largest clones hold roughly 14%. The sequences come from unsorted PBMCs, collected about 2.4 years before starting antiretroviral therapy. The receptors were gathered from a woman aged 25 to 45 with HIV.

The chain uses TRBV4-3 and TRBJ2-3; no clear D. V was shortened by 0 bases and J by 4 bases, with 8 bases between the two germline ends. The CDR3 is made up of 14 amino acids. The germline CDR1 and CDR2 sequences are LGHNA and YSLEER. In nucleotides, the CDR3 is TGCGCCAGCAGCCAAGATCGGATTCCAGATACGCAGTATTTT. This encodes CASSQDRIPDTQYF.

CDR3: CASSLALDSGGQETQYF. In DNA form, the CDR3 reads TGTGCCAGCAGCTTAGCTCTGGATAGCGGGGGCCAAGAGACCCAGTACTTC. The chain recombines TRBV11-2 with TRBJ2-5, with 9 positions matching TRBD2. This CDR3 contains 17 residues. Germline loops: CDR1 SGHAT, CDR2 FQNNGV. V lost 1 base and J lost 1; bases outside the gene matches: 7.

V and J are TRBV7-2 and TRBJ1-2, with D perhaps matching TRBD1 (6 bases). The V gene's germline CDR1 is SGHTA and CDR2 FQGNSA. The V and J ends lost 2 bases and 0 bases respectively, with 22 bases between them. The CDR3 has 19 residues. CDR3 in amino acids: CASSLRGGGLRSTNYGYTF. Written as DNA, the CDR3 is TGTGCCAGCAGCTTAAGGGGAGGGGGGCTCCGTAGCACTAACTATGGCTACACCTTC.

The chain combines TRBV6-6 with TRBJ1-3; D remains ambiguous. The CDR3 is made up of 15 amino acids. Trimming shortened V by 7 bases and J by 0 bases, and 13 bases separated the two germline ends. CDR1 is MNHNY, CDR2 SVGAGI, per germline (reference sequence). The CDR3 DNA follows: TGTGCCAGCACTTCCGGACCTTTCTCTGGAAACACCATATATTTT. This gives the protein CASTSGPFSGNTIYF.

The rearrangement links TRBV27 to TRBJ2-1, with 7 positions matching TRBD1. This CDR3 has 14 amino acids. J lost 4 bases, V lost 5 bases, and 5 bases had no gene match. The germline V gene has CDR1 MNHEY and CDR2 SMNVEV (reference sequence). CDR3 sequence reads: CASSQGQSYNEQFF. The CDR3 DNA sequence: TGTGCCAGCAGTCAGGGACAGTCTTACAATGAGCAGTTCTTC.

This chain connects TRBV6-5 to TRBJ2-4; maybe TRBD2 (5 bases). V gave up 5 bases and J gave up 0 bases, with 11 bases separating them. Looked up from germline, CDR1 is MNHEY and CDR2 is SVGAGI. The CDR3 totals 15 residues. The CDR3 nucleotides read TGTGCCAGCAGTACCACTAGACTAGCCAAAAACATTCAGTACTTC. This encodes CASSTTRLAKNIQYF.

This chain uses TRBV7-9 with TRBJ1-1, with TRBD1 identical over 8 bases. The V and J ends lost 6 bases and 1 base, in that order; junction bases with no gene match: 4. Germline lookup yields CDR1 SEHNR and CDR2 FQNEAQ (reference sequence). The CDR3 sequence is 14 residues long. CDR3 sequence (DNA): TGTGCCAGCAGACAGGGGGGCCCGAACACTGAAGCTTTCTTT. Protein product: CASRQGGPNTEAFF.

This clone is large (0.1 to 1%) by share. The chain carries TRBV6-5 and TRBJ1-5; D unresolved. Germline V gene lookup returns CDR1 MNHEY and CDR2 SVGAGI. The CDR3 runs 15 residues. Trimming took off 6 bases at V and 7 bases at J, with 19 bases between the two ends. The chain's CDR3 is CASSPSGRRVQPQHF. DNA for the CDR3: TGTGCCAGCAGCCCCTCGGGGAGGCGGGTACAGCCCCAGCATTTT.

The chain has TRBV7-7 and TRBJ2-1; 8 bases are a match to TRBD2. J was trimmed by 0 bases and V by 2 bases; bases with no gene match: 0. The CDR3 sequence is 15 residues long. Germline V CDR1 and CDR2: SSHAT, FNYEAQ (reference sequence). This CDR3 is CASSLSGGSYNEQFF. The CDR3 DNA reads TGTGCCAGCAGCTTAAGCGGGGGCTCCTACAATGAGCAGTTCTTC. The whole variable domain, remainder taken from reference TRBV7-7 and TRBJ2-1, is GAGVSQSPRYKVTKRGQDVTLRCDPISSHATLYWYQQALGQGPEFLTYFNYEAQPDKSGLPSDRFSAERPEGSISTLTIQRTEQRDSAMYRCASSLSGGSYNEQFFGPGTRLTVL.

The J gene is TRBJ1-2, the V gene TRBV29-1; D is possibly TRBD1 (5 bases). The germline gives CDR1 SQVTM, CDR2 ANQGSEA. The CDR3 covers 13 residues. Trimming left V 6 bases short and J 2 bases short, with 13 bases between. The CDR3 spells CSVKGAANYGYTF. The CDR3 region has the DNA TGCAGCGTCAAAGGGGCGGCGAACTATGGCTACACCTTC. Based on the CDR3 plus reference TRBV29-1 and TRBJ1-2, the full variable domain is SAVISQKPSRDICQRGTSLTIQCQVDSQVTMMFWYRQQPGQSLTLIATANQGSEATYESGFVIDKFPISRPNLTFSTLTVSNMSPEDSSIYLCSVKGAANYGYTFGSGTRLTVV.

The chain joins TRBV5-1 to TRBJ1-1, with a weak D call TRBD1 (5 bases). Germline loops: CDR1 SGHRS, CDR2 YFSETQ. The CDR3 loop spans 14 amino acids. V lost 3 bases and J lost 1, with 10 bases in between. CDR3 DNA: TGCGCCAGCAGCTCACAGGATAAGAACACTGAAGCTTTCTTT. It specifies CASSSQDKNTEAFF.

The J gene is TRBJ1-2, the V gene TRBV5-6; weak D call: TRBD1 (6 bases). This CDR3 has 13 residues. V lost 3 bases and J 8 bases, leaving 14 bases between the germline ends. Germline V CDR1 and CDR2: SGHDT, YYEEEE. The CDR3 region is CASSSLRGGGYTF. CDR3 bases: TGTGCCAGCAGCTCCCTGCGTGGGGGCGGCTACACCTTC.

The CDR3 loop is CASSEGAAGGNEQFF. CDR3 nucleotide sequence: TGCGCCAGCAGTGAGGGGGCGGCAGGAGGGAATGAGCAGTTCTTC. The V and J genes are TRBV10-2 and TRBJ2-1, with D perhaps TRBD2 (6 bases). V lost 2 bases, J lost 7 bases, and 15 bases lay in between. CDR3 size: 15 residues. Germline V gene lookup returns CDR1 WSHSY and CDR2 SAAADI.

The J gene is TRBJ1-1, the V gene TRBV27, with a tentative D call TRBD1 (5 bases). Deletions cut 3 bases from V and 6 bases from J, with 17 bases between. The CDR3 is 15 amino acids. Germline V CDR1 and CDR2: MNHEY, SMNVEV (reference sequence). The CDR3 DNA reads TGTGCCAGCAGTTTCATAACCGACAGCGGATCTGAAGCTTTCTTT. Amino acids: CASSFITDSGSEAFF.

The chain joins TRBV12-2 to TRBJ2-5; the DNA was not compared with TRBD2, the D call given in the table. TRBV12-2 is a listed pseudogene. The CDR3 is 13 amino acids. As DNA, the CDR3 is TGTGCAAGTCGCTTAGCGCGTGGAGAGACCCAGTACTTC. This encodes CASRLARGETQYF.

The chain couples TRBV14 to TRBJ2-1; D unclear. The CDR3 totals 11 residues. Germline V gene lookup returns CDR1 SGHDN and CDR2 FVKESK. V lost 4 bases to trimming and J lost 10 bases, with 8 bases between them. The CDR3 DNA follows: TGTGCCAGCAGCCTTAGTTCCGAGCAGTTCTTC. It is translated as CASSLSSEQFF.

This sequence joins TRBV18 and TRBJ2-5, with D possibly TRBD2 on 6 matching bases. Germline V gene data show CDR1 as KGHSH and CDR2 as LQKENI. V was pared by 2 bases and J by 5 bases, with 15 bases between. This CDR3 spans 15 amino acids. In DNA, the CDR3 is TGTGCCAGCTCACCATCGACTAGTATTGGTGAGACCCAGTACTTC. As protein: CASSPSTSIGETQYF.

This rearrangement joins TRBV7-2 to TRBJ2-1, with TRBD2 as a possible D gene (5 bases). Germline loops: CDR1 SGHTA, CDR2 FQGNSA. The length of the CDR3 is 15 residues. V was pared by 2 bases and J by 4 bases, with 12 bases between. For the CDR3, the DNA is TGTGCCAGCAGCTTAAGCGCTAGCCCGTACAATGAGCAGTTCTTC. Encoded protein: CASSLSASPYNEQFF.

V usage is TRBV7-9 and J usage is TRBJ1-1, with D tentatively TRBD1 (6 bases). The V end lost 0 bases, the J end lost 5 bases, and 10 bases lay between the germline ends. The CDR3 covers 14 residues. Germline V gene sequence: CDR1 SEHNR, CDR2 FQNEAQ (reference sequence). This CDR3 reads CASSLAGGRTEAFF. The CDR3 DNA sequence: TGTGCCAGCAGCTTAGCGGGGGGGCGGACTGAAGCTTTCTTT.

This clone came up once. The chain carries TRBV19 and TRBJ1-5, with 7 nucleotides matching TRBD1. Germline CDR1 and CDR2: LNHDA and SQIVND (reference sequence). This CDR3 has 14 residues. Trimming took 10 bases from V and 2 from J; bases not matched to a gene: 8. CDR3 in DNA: TGTGCCACAGGGGGGGGTTCGGGCAATCAGCCCCAGCATTTT. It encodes CATGGGSGNQPQHF.

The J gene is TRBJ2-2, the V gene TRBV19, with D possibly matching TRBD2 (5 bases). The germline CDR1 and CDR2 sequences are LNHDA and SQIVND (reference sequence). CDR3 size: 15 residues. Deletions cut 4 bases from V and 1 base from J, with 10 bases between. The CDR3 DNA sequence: TGTGCCAGTAGTACCGGGATGATGAACACCGGGGAGCTGTTTTTT. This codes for CASSTGMMNTGELFF.